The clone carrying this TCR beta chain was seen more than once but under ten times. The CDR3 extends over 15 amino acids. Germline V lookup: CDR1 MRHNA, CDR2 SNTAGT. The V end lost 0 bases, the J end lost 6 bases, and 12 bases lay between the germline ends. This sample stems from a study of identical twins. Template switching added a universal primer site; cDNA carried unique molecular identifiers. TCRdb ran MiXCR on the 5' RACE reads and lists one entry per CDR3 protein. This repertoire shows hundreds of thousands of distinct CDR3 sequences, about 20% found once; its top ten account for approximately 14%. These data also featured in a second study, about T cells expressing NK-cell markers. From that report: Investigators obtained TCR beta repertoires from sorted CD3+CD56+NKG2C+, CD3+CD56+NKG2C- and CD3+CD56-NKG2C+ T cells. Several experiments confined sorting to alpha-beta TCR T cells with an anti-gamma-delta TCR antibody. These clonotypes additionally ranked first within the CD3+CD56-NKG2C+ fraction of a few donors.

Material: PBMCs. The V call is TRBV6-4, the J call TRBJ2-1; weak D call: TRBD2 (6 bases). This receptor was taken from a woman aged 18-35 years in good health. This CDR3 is CASSDSGRGSNEQFF. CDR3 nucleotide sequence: TGTGCCAGCAGTGACTCTGGGCGGGGTTCCAATGAGCAGTTCTTC.